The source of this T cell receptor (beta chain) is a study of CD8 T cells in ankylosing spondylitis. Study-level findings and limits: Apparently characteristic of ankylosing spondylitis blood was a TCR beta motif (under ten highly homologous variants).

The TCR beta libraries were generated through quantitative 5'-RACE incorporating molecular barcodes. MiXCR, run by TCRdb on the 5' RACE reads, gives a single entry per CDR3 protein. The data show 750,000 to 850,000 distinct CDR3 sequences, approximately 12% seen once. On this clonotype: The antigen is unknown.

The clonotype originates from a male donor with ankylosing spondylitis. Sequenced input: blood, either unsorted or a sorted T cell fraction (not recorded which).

As DNA, the CDR3 is TGTGCCAGCAGTTACAGGGGACGGCTTCGCTACAATGAGCAGTTCTTC. It is translated as CASSYRGRLRYNEQFF. The V call is TRBV6-2 or TRBV6-3, the J call TRBJ2-1; D is possibly TRBD1 or TRBD2 (5 bases each). The length of the CDR3 is 16 residues. Germline V CDR1 and CDR2: MNHEY, SVGEGT. The germline V and J ends were trimmed by 2 bases and 3 bases, with 14 bases remaining between them.